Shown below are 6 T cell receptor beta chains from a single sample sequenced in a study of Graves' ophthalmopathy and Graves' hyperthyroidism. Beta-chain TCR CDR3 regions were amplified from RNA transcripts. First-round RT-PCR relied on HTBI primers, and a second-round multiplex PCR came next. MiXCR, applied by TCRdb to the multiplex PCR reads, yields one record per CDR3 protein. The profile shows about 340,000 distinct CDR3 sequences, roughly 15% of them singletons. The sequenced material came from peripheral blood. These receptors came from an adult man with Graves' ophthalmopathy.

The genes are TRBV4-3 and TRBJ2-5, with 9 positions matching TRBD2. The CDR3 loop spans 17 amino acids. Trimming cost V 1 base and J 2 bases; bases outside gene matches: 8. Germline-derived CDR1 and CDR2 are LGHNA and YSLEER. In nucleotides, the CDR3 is TGCGCCAGCAGCCAAGTACGGGGCGGGGGGGGTCAAGAGACCCAGTACTTC. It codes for CASSQVRGGGGQETQYF.

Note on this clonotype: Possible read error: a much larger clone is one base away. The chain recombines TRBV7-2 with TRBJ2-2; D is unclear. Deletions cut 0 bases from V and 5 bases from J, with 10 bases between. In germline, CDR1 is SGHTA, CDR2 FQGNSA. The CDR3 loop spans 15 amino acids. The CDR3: CASSLASTPTGELFF. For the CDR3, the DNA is TGTGCCAGCAGCTTAGCGTCAACGCCGACCGGGGAGCTGTTTTTT.

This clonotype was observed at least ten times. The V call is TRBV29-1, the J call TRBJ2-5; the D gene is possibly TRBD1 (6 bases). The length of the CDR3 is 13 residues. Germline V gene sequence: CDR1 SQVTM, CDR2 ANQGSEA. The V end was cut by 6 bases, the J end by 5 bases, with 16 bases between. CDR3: CSVRQGLSETQYF. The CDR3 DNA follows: TGCAGCGTCCGTCAGGGGTTATCGGAGACCCAGTACTTC.

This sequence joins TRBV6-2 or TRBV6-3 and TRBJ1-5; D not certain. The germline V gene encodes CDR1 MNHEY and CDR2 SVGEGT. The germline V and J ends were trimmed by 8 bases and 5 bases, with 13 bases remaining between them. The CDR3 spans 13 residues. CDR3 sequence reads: CASSRGHYQPQHF. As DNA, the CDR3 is TGTGCCAGCTCCCGGGGTCATTATCAGCCCCAGCATTTT.

CDR3 sequence reads: CASSPGDRVFGELFF. As DNA, the CDR3 is TGTGCCAGCAGCCCTGGAGACAGGGTGTTCGGGGAGCTGTTTTTT. V and J are TRBV4-2 and TRBJ2-2; 7 positions agree with TRBD1. Per the germline V gene, CDR1 is LGHNA and CDR2 is YNFKEQ. The CDR3 contains 15 residues. Losses at the gene ends were 4 bases for V and 7 bases for J; bases not matched to a gene: 9.

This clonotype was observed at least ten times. CDR3: CASGKWELGTQYF. In DNA form, the CDR3 reads TGTGCCAGCGGAAAGTGGGAGCTGGGGACCCAGTACTTC. The chain uses TRBV5-6 and TRBJ2-5, with D perhaps matching TRBD2 (5 bases). The germline V gene encodes CDR1 SGHDT and CDR2 YYEEEE. Trimming removed 7 bases at V and 7 bases at J, with 17 bases between. This CDR3 comprises 13 residues.